The 19 T cell receptor beta chains given below trace back to one sample, sequenced in a study of Ad26.COV2.S vaccination and SARS-CoV-2 variants. Sequencing used immunoSEQ multiplex PCR; TCRdb keeps in-frame clones, though not all of them. The table lists about 350,000 clones, about 85% of them singletons, with about 3.3% in the top ten. Treatment reported: 19 received Ad26.COV2.S at low or high dose, single or two shots; five or six received placebo; per-sample allocation not given. On day 63 after the first injection, vaccine and placebo recipients gave samples. The material was peripheral blood, obtained in a trial of Ad26.COV2.S vaccine versus placebo. These receptors were taken from a person aged 18-65 years who received the Ad26.COV2.S COVID-19 vaccine or a placebo.

This clone was detected a few times. The chain carries TRBV5-1 and TRBJ1-5; no definite D call. The CDR3 sequence is 14 residues long. Trimming left V 4 bases short and J 8 bases short, with 16 bases between. From germline, CDR1 is SGHRS and CDR2 YFSETQ. CDR3 sequence reads: CASSHSDPREPQHF. The CDR3 nucleotides are TGCGCCAGCAGCCACTCCGACCCGAGGGAGCCCCAGCATTTT. The full variable domain, in which reference TRBV5-1 and TRBJ1-5 provide the parts outside the CDR3, is KAGVTQTPRYLIKTRGQQVTLSCSPISGHRSVSWYQQTPGQGLQFLFEYFSETQRNKGNFPGRFSGRQFSNSRSEMNVSTLELGDSALYLCASSHSDPREPQHFGDGTRLSIL.

A remark on this clone: With a much larger clone just one base away, this may be a read error. The sample holds other DNA sequences that translate to the same CDR3. The chain joins TRBV7-8 to TRBJ1-2; TRBD1 aligns across 8 bases. Germline lookup yields CDR1 SGHVS and CDR2 FQNEAQ. This CDR3 comprises 16 residues. CDR3 loop: CASSGQGAGKAYGYTF. As DNA, the CDR3 is TGTGCCAGCAGCGGACAGGGCGCCGGGAAGGCTTATGGCTATACCTTC.

This clone was found a few times. CDR3 in DNA: TGTGCCAGCCAGCCACGGCCCAGGGCGGATGAGCAGTTCTTC. Its translation: CASQPRPRADEQFF. The rearrangement links TRBV5-4 to TRBJ2-1; possible D gene TRBD1, 5 bases. Trimming left V 7 bases short and J 8 bases short, with 19 bases between. The CDR3 covers 14 residues. CDR1 is SGHNT and CDR2 is YYREEE in the germline V gene (reference sequence). The complete variable domain, with remaining parts taken from reference TRBV5-4 and TRBJ2-1, reads ETGVTQSPTHLIKTRGQQVTLRCSSQSGHNTVSWYQQALGQGPQFIFQYYREEENGRGNFPPRFSGLQFPNYSSELNVNALELDDSALYLCASQPRPRADEQFFGPGTRLTVL.

The chain recombines TRBV13 with TRBJ1-4; unclear D gene. The CDR3 length is 12 residues. Germline CDR1 and CDR2: PRHDT and FYEKMQ (reference sequence). With 3 bases removed from V and 8 bases from J, the gap between germline ends came to 7 bases. CDR3 region: CASSFSEEKLFF. CDR3 DNA: TGTGCCAGCAGCTTTTCTGAGGAAAAACTGTTTTTT. The whole variable domain, remainder taken from reference TRBV13 and TRBJ1-4, is AAGVIQSPRHLIKEKRETATLKCYPIPRHDTVYWYQQGPGQDPQFLISFYEKMQSDKGSIPDRFSAQQFSDYHSELNMSSLELGDSALYFCASSFSEEKLFFGSGTQLSVL.

The V gene is TRBV5-6, the J gene TRBJ2-7; a possible D gene is TRBD2 (5 bases). This CDR3 spans 14 amino acids. Between the trimmed V and J ends, which lost 6 bases and 2 bases, there was a span of 15 bases. Germline V gene data show CDR1 as SGHDT and CDR2 as YYEEEE. The CDR3, as DNA: TGTGCCAGCACCTCGAAGCGGTTCCCCTACGAGCAGTACTTC. It translates to CASTSKRFPYEQYF. The whole variable domain, remainder taken from reference TRBV5-6 and TRBJ2-7, is DAGVTQSPTHLIKTRGQQVTLRCSPKSGHDTVSWYQQALGQGPQFIFQYYEEEERQRGNFPDRFSGHQFPNYSSELNVNALLLGDSALYLCASTSKRFPYEQYFGPGTRLTVT.

The chain joins TRBV2 to TRBJ1-4; D is possibly TRBD1 (5 bases). The CDR3 is 15 residues long. V was clipped by 4 bases and J by 5 bases, with 14 bases between them. CDR1 is SNHLY and CDR2 is FYNNEI in the germline V gene. The CDR3 DNA reads as TGTGCCAGCAGTGTCGCTGGGGCTGGGAATGAAAAACTGTTTTTT. This codes for CASSVAGAGNEKLFF.

In regard to this clone: The junction does not match germline at one end; this may be a read error. This sequence joins TRBV7-2 and TRBJ2-5; 13 nucleotides match TRBD2. The CDR3 totals 14 residues. Per germline, CDR1 SGHTA and CDR2 FQGNSA. The CDR3 protein is CASSSPPHTSGGDF. In DNA form, the CDR3 reads TGTGCCAGCAGCTCACCTCCTCATACTAGCGGGGGGGACTTC.

The genes are TRBV19 and TRBJ1-5; 9 nucleotides line up with TRBD1. The CDR3 spans 15 residues. CDR1 and CDR2 (germline): LNHDA, SQIVND (reference sequence). V was clipped by 3 bases and J by 2 bases; unmatched bases: 2. CDR3 in amino acids: CASSMGQGRNQPQHF. CDR3 sequence (DNA): TGTGCCAGTAGTATGGGACAGGGTCGCAATCAGCCCCAGCATTTT.

The chain carries TRBV30 and TRBJ1-1; D gene uncertain. Germline CDR1 is GTSNPN and CDR2 is SVGIG (reference sequence). The V and J ends lost 4 bases and 0 bases respectively, with 12 bases between them. The CDR3 runs 14 residues. The DNA for the CDR3 is TGTGCCTGGATCCAAGGAACCATGAACACTGAAGCTTTCTTT. Protein: CAWIQGTMNTEAFF.

The rearrangement links TRBV27 to TRBJ2-3, with TRBD2 as a possible D gene (5 bases). V gave up 5 bases and J gave up 3 bases, with 18 bases separating them. The length of the CDR3 is 16 residues. Germline V CDR1 and CDR2: MNHEY, SMNVEV (reference sequence). CDR3 coding DNA: TGTGCCAGCAGTAAAACTAGTGCTACGGAGACAGATACGCAGTATTTT. It yields the protein CASSKTSATETDTQYF.

CDR3 loop: CASSAGGGPSDTQYF. The CDR3 DNA is TGTGCCAGCAGTGCTGGCGGGGGGCCGTCAGATACGCAGTATTTT. This sequence joins TRBV2 and TRBJ2-3, with TRBD2 matching 8 bases. Trimming removed 4 bases from V and 4 bases from J; junction bases left unmatched: 7. Germline V lookup: CDR1 SNHLY, CDR2 FYNNEI. The CDR3 has 15 amino acids.

This sequence joins TRBV4-1 and TRBJ1-1, with 7 nucleotides matching TRBD1. The CDR3 consists of 16 residues. V dropped 2 bases and J dropped 7; count of bases not matched to a gene: 13. CDR1 is MGHRA and CDR2 is YSYEKL in the germline V gene. CDR3 sequence: CASSQTDSGQEFEAFF. CDR3 nucleotide sequence: TGCGCCAGCAGCCAAACCGACTCAGGACAGGAGTTTGAAGCTTTCTTT.

This clone was observed many times. Other DNA sequences from this sample encode an identical CDR3 as well. V and J are TRBV29-1 and TRBJ2-7; tentatively, D is TRBD1 or TRBD2 (6 bases each). V was trimmed by 4 bases and J by 3 bases, leaving 13 bases between them. The CDR3 consists of 13 residues. Germline V CDR1 and CDR2: SQVTM, ANQGSEA. This CDR3 reads CSVAGGQNYEQYF. DNA of the CDR3: TGCAGCGTTGCCGGGGGCCAGAACTACGAGCAGTACTTC.

The V call is TRBV6-2 or TRBV6-3, the J call TRBJ2-3; no clear D gene. The germline CDR1 and CDR2 sequences are MNHEY and SVGEGT. The CDR3 runs to 14 residues. Trimming removed 0 bases from V and 0 bases from J, with 4 bases in between. The CDR3, as DNA: TGTGCCAGCAGTTACTCCAGTAGCACAGATACGCAGTATTTT. Translated: CASSYSSSTDTQYF.

The gene calls are TRBV28 and TRBJ1-1; D remains ambiguous. CDR1 and CDR2 (germline): MDHEN, SYDVKM. V was shortened by 3 bases and J by 1 base, with 15 bases between the two germline ends. This CDR3 spans 16 amino acids. The CDR3 region is CASSFMEGAGNTEAFF. CDR3 in DNA: TGTGCCAGCAGTTTCATGGAGGGTGCGGGGAACACTGAAGCTTTCTTT.

The rearrangement uses TRBV6-5 and TRBJ1-3, with D perhaps TRBD1 (5 bases). This CDR3 spans 14 amino acids. Germline CDR1 is MNHEY and CDR2 is SVGAGI. V was clipped by 0 bases and J by 4 bases, with 7 bases between them. The DNA for the CDR3 is TGTGCCAGCAGTTACTCCAAGGGGGGAAACACCATATATTTT. It translates to CASSYSKGGNTIYF.

This chain joins TRBV11-3 and TRBJ2-5; D possibly corresponds to TRBD2 (6 bases). Per germline, CDR1 SGHNT and CDR2 YENEEA. This CDR3 contains 15 residues. Deletions cut 1 base from V and 1 base from J, with 10 bases between. DNA for the CDR3: TGTGCCAGCAGCTTAGGAGGGCGGGGCCAAGAGACCCAGTACTTC. Protein: CASSLGGRGQETQYF. Full variable domain (outside the CDR3, taken from reference TRBV11-3 and TRBJ2-5): EAGVVQSPRYKIIEKKQPVAFWCNPISGHNTLYWYLQNLGQGPELLIRYENEEAVDDSQLPKDRFSAERLKGVDSTLKIQPAELGDSAVYLCASSLGGRGQETQYFGPGTRLLVL.

This clone was seen just once. The rearrangement uses TRBV28 and TRBJ2-5, with 9 bases identical to TRBD2. CDR1 and CDR2 from the germline V gene are MDHEN and SYDVKM. The CDR3 extends over 15 amino acids. Unmatched junction bases numbered 10, after V lost 5 bases and J lost 6 bases. The CDR3 sequence: CASSAASAGGKTQYF. Here the CDR3 DNA reads TGTGCCAGCAGTGCGGCCTCAGCGGGGGGAAAGACCCAGTACTTC.

As concerns this clone: A much larger clone differs by one base, so this may be a read error. The chain is built from TRBV2 and TRBJ2-7, with no clear D. V lost 5 bases and J 3 bases, leaving 5 bases between the germline ends. This CDR3 spans 11 amino acids. CDR1 SNHLY and CDR2 FYNNEI come from the germline V gene. The CDR3 here is CASSLIYEQYF. For the CDR3, the DNA is TGTGCCAGCAGTCTCATCTACGAGCAGTACTTC.